This T cell receptor beta chain was captured in a study of PD-1 blockade in classical Hodgkin lymphoma. CDR3 length: 14 residues. The V end lost 1 base, the J end lost 8 bases, and 14 bases lay between the germline ends. The germline V gene has CDR1 SGHAT and CDR2 FQNNGV. This table comes from immunoSEQ multiplex PCR, and its TCRdb copy is limited to in-frame clones, with some not included. Found here are about 15,000 clones, roughly 81% of them singletons; the top ten hold 8.4%. The time point denotes: newly diagnosed, previously untreated cHL patient sample. Untreated, newly diagnosed classical Hodgkin lymphoma PBMCs served for comparison. General study results and limits: Reported findings placed baseline TCR diversity lower in newly diagnosed patients (compared with healthy donors).

To note about this clone: Antigen: not known.

The rearrangement joins TRBV11-2 to TRBJ1-1; no definite D call. The specimen was peripheral blood mononuclear cells (PBMCs). The clonotype was recovered from a human donor with classical Hodgkin lymphoma. The chain's CDR3 is CASSLVIGRPEAFF. CDR3 DNA: TGTGCCAGCAGCTTAGTGATCGGGAGACCCGAAGCTTTCTTT.